These 17 T cell receptor beta chains were all obtained from the same sample, sequenced in a study of control samples from healthy donors and cancer patients. Assay used: immunoSEQ multiplex PCR; TCRdb lists only in-frame clones, some missing. The sample lists approximately 120,000 clones, around nine tenths occurring once. Sequencing used blood. The receptors were sampled from a human donor in good health. The donor label of this sample is uncertain.

The CDR3 region has the DNA TGTGCCAGCAGCCTTCTAAACAGGGACGGCTACACCTTC. Protein: CASSLLNRDGYTF. This chain joins TRBV7-9 and TRBJ1-2, with D possibly being TRBD1 (6 bases). Germline loops: CDR1 SEHNR, CDR2 FQNEAQ (reference sequence). V lost 5 bases and J 8 bases, leaving 15 bases between the germline ends. The CDR3 is 13 residues long.

The rearrangement links TRBV3-1 (or the pseudogene TRBV3-2) to TRBJ2-7; D not certain. Germline CDR1 and CDR2: LGHDT and YNNKEL (reference sequence). V was pared by 0 bases and J by 0 bases, with 9 bases between. This CDR3 is built from 15 residues. The CDR3 here is CASSQDRRGSYEQYF. In DNA form, the CDR3 reads TGTGCCAGCAGCCAAGATCGGCGCGGCTCCTACGAGCAGTACTTC.

This clone occurred a few times. This sequence joins TRBV19 and TRBJ2-1; 12 bases agree with TRBD2. CDR3 length: 17 amino acids. The germline V gene has CDR1 LNHDA and CDR2 SQIVND (reference sequence). Trimming removed 4 bases from V and 4 bases from J; junction bases left unmatched: 8. CDR3 in amino acids: CASSNPSGGARYNEQFF. CDR3 nucleotides: TGTGCCAGTAGTAACCCTAGCGGGGGGGCTAGATACAATGAGCAGTTCTTC.

The chain carries TRBV4-1 and TRBJ2-3; 11 bases fit TRBD1. The germline V gene encodes CDR1 MGHRA and CDR2 YSYEKL. The CDR3 consists of 16 residues. Trimming removed 1 base from V and 3 bases from J; junction bases left unmatched: 3. The CDR3 DNA sequence: TGCGCCAGCAGCCAAGGAGGGACAGGGGGTACAGATACGCAGTATTTT. It specifies CASSQGGTGGTDTQYF.

The chain is built from TRBV7-2 and TRBJ2-7, with D possibly called TRBD1 or TRBD2 (6 bases each). This CDR3 is 17 amino acids long. Per the germline V gene, CDR1 is SGHTA and CDR2 is FQGNSA. Trimming cost V 2 bases and J 4 bases, with 21 bases left between them. The CDR3 sequence is CASSLKGSGGQVYEQYF. CDR3 DNA sequence: TGTGCCAGCAGCTTAAAGGGCTCTGGGGGGCAGGTTTACGAGCAGTACTTC.

The gene calls are TRBV6-6 and TRBJ1-3; D is undetermined. Germline CDR1 and CDR2: MNHNY and SVGAGI (reference sequence). The V end lost 5 bases, the J end lost 0 bases, and 17 bases lay between the germline ends. CDR3 length: 17 amino acids. For the CDR3, the DNA is TGTGCCAGCAGTCCGTTTAAACGGATCGGCTCTGGAAACACCATATATTTT. It is translated as CASSPFKRIGSGNTIYF.

The V call is TRBV6-4, the J call TRBJ2-2, with D possibly TRBD2 on 6 matching bases. Germline V lookup: CDR1 MRHNA, CDR2 SNTAGT. V was pared by 10 bases and J by 0 bases, with 9 bases between. This CDR3 comprises 13 residues. The CDR3 DNA reads as TGTGCCACCCGACTAGCGAACACCGGGGAGCTGTTTTTT. Its translation is CATRLANTGELFF.

The sample holds one count of this clone. This sequence joins TRBV6-5 and TRBJ1-5; D ambiguous. CDR1 MNHEY and CDR2 SVGAGI come from the germline V gene. Trimming removed 2 bases from V and 1 base from J, with 6 bases in between. This CDR3 region has 14 residues. The CDR3 region is CASSYAASNQPQHF. The CDR3 DNA sequence: TGTGCCAGCAGTTACGCGGCCAGCAATCAGCCCCAGCATTTT.

The chain carries TRBV27 and TRBJ1-2; D gene ambiguous. The ends were cut back, 2 bases at V and 3 bases at J, with 13 bases in the middle. This CDR3 spans 15 amino acids. Germline values: CDR1 MNHEY, CDR2 SMNVEV (reference sequence). In DNA form, the CDR3 reads TGTGCCAGCAGTTTAGTCAAAGAACCTTACTATGGCTACACCTTC. Translating gives CASSLVKEPYYGYTF.

The chain links TRBV18 to TRBJ1-2, with 9 nucleotides matching TRBD1. This CDR3 region has 18 residues. The V segment lost 0 bases and the J segment 4 bases; nucleotides outside the gene matches: 12. CDR1 KGHSH and CDR2 LQKENI come from the germline V gene. Here the CDR3 DNA reads TGTGCCAGCTCACCACCTAACATGAACAGGGGGCAAGGCTATGGCTACACCTTC. Translated: CASSPPNMNRGQGYGYTF.

The genes are TRBV27 and TRBJ1-6; D is ambiguous. CDR3 size: 17 residues. V was trimmed by 0 bases and J by 2 bases, leaving 11 bases between them. Germline assignment: CDR1 MNHEY and CDR2 SMNVEV (reference sequence). CDR3 bases: TGTGCCAGCAGTTTATCGAGGAGTTCCACCTATAATTCACCCCTCCACTTT. Translated: CASSLSRSSTYNSPLHF.

V gene TRBV27 combines with J gene TRBJ1-1; D might be TRBD1 (6 bases). Trimming took off 3 bases at V and 0 bases at J, with 8 bases between the two ends. The CDR3 contains 14 residues. Germline lookup yields CDR1 MNHEY and CDR2 SMNVEV (reference sequence). For the CDR3, the DNA is TGTGCCAGCAGTTTGAGGGGGTTGAACACTGAAGCTTTCTTT. It is translated as CASSLRGLNTEAFF.

The rearrangement links TRBV7-8 to TRBJ2-5, with D possibly TRBD2 on 5 matching bases. The CDR3 spans 15 residues. From germline, CDR1 is SGHVS and CDR2 FQNEAQ. V shed 2 bases and J shed 5 bases, with 15 bases lying between them. As DNA, the CDR3 is TGTGCCAGCAGCTTACTCTTGATGGACTGGGAGACCCAGTACTTC. It specifies CASSLLLMDWETQYF.

This sequence joins TRBV28 and TRBJ2-3; TRBD1 is a possible D gene (6 bases). The CDR3 consists of 14 residues. CDR1 is MDHEN, CDR2 SYDVKM, per germline. V gave up 3 bases and J gave up 4 bases, with 11 bases separating them. CDR3 region: CASSFLQGSDTQYF. CDR3 DNA: TGTGCCAGCAGTTTTTTGCAGGGGTCAGATACGCAGTATTTT.

The genes are TRBV7-3 and TRBJ2-3; D ambiguous. The CDR3 totals 13 residues. Trimming removed 5 bases from V and 6 bases from J, with 12 bases in between. Germline CDR1 is SGHTA and CDR2 is FQGTGA. CDR3 DNA: TGTGCCAGCAGCCTAAGTAGGTTTGATACGCAGTATTTT. This translates into CASSLSRFDTQYF.

The rearrangement uses TRBV24-1 and TRBJ1-5; tentatively, D is TRBD1 (5 bases). Per germline, CDR1 KGHDR and CDR2 SFDVKD. V lost 4 bases to trimming and J lost 1 base, with 10 bases between them. CDR3 length: 15 residues. The CDR3 sequence: CATSEGGASNQPQHF. The CDR3 nucleotides read TGTGCCACCAGTGAAGGAGGGGCGAGCAATCAGCCCCAGCATTTT.

The chain employs TRBV7-9 and TRBJ2-7, with 7 positions matching TRBD1. Per the germline V gene, CDR1 is SEHNR and CDR2 is FQNEAQ (reference sequence). V lost 3 bases and J lost 9; bases outside the gene matches: 11. The CDR3 is made up of 14 amino acids. CDR3 in DNA: TGTGCCAGCAGCTTGGGGGACAGTGTAAGTGGGCAGTACTTC. Its translation is CASSLGDSVSGQYF.